This TCR beta chain comes out of a study of CD8 T cells in Susac syndrome. Reverse transcription of about 0.5 to 1 ug RNA was carried out with random hexamers. TCR beta CDR3 was amplified by immunoSEQ covering 54 Vbeta and 13 Jbeta. TCRdb recomputed calls from the immunoSEQ multiplex PCR reads with MiXCR, one row per CDR3 protein. The sample contains a few hundred thousand distinct CDR3 sequences, approximately 85% of which appear only once. Germline-derived CDR1 and CDR2 are SQVTM and ANQGSEA. The V and J ends lost 3 bases and 6 bases respectively, with 5 bases between them. This CDR3 is built from 10 residues. TCR beta was sequenced from blood CD8+ and CD4+ T cells. Relapsing-remitting disease, either stable or active, was present in the treatment-naive patients who were the multiple sclerosis controls.

This chain connects TRBV29-1 to TRBJ1-1, with unresolved D. The sequenced sample was CD8+ T cells from PBMCs. The clonotype was recovered from a human donor with multiple sclerosis. This CDR3 reads CSVESAEAFF. The CDR3 DNA follows: TGCAGCGTTGAGTCGGCTGAAGCTTTCTTT.